Below are 28 T cell receptor beta chains sequenced from a single sample in a study of blood T cell repertoires in COVID-19 (dated by TCRdb to the early 2020s). Preparation of the library involved the immunoSEQ multiplex PCR assay. Drawn from immuneACCESS, this table holds only the in-frame rearrangements with V and J called that TCRdb kept. Clones are partly lost; checked studies trace under half to an unresolved V gene and leave the rest unexplained. This sample holds 250,000 to 350,000 clones; 70% to 90% were observed only once. Around 5.8% of the sample is in the top ten clones. The source material was peripheral blood. Source of these receptors: a woman aged 50 to 60 with COVID-19, enrolled during active disease.

The chain carries TRBV5-1 and TRBJ2-3, with 8 bases aligning to TRBD1. V was pared by 0 bases and J by 6 bases, with 15 bases of the junction left unmatched. The CDR3 has 18 amino acids. Looked up from germline, CDR1 is SGHRS and CDR2 is YFSETQ. CDR3 in amino acids: CASSLGGPGTGRGDTQYF. The CDR3 region has the DNA TGCGCCAGCAGCTTGGGAGGGCCCGGGACAGGACGAGGGGATACGCAGTATTTT.

A single count supports this clone. The CDR3 reads CATRAANTGELFF. The DNA of the CDR3 is TGTGCCACCAGGGCAGCGAACACCGGGGAGCTGTTTTTT. The chain has TRBV24-1 and TRBJ2-2; D not resolved. Germline V gives CDR1 KGHDR, CDR2 SFDVKD. CDR3 length: 13 amino acids. The V and J ends lost 7 bases and 0 bases respectively, with 5 bases between them.

The chain joins TRBV5-5 to TRBJ1-4, with D unclear. The CDR3 has 13 amino acids. Trimming removed 5 bases from V and 8 bases from J, with 13 bases in between. In germline, CDR1 is SGHKS, CDR2 YYEKEE (reference sequence). CDR3 sequence: CASSFGPGEKLFF. The CDR3 DNA follows: TGTGCCAGCAGTTTTGGACCGGGAGAAAAACTGTTTTTT.

CDR3 bases: TGTGCCAGTAGTCCCGGACTGTCCTACGAGCAGTACTTC. Translating it yields CASSPGLSYEQYF. The gene calls are TRBV19 and TRBJ2-7, with D perhaps matching TRBD2 (5 bases). Deletions cut 5 bases from V and 1 base from J, with 9 bases between. This CDR3 has 13 residues. From germline, CDR1 is LNHDA and CDR2 SQIVND (reference sequence).

This chain links TRBV7-9 with TRBJ1-4; D might be TRBD1 (6 bases). Trimming pared 6 bases from V and 3 bases from J, leaving 11 bases between. The CDR3 has 14 amino acids. Germline V gives CDR1 SEHNR, CDR2 FQNEAQ (reference sequence). CDR3 nucleotide sequence: TGTGCCAGCAGTTTTGGGACATCTAATGAAAAACTGTTTTTT. It is translated as CASSFGTSNEKLFF.

This clone was detected many times. V gene TRBV7-6 combines with J gene TRBJ2-2; TRBD1 might be the D (6 bases). This CDR3 region has 15 residues. Germline loops: CDR1 SGHVS, CDR2 FNYEAQ. The V end lost 4 bases, the J end lost 1 base, and 10 bases lay between the germline ends. CDR3 sequence: CASSSGTRNTGELFF. Written as DNA, the CDR3 is TGTGCCAGCAGCTCGGGGACAAGGAACACCGGGGAGCTGTTTTTT.

The table lists this clone with a count of one. V and J are TRBV7-8 and TRBJ2-2, with D maybe TRBD1 (6 bases). Germline-derived CDR1 and CDR2 are SGHVS and FQNEAQ. CDR3 length: 15 amino acids. V lost 1 base, J lost 5 bases, and 11 bases lay in between. CDR3 nucleotide sequence: TGTGCCAGCAGCTTAGGGGGGCGGAGGACCGGGGAGCTGTTTTTT. Amino acids: CASSLGGRRTGELFF.

Comments on this clone: Additional DNA sequences in this sample encode the identical CDR3. The chain uses TRBV6-6 and TRBJ2-1, with 13 bases matching TRBD2. Germline-derived CDR1 and CDR2 are MNHNY and SVGAGI (reference sequence). The V and J ends lost 5 bases and 3 bases, in that order; junction bases with no gene match: 1. The length of the CDR3 is 15 residues. CDR3 region: CASSRLAGGYNEQFF. The DNA for the CDR3 is TGTGCCAGCAGTCGACTAGCGGGAGGCTACAATGAGCAGTTCTTC.

The CDR3 DNA reads as TGTGCCAGCAGCCCACAAGACATGAGCGAGCAGTACTTC. Its protein is CASSPQDMSEQYF. V and J are TRBV7-9 and TRBJ2-7, with D uncertain. Per the germline V gene, CDR1 is SEHNR and CDR2 is FQNEAQ (reference sequence). The V end was cut by 5 bases, the J end by 6 bases, with 14 bases between. The CDR3 is 13 residues long.

This chain uses TRBV6-1 with TRBJ1-2; possible D gene TRBD1, 5 bases. The CDR3 is made up of 18 amino acids. Deletions cut 0 bases from V and 0 bases from J, with 17 bases between. Germline lookup yields CDR1 MNHNS and CDR2 SASEGT. CDR3 protein: CASSEARQYAGANYGYTF. For the CDR3, the DNA is TGTGCCAGCAGTGAAGCTCGACAGTACGCGGGGGCTAACTATGGCTACACCTTC.

The J gene is TRBJ2-7, the V gene TRBV7-2; D is possibly TRBD2 (5 bases). This CDR3 spans 14 amino acids. CDR1 SGHTA and CDR2 FQGNSA come from the germline V gene. Trimming pared 7 bases from V and 2 bases from J, leaving 15 bases between. The CDR3 spells CASTERLGAYEQYF. CDR3 nucleotide sequence: TGTGCCAGCACCGAGAGACTGGGAGCCTACGAGCAGTACTTC. Complete variable domain (other parts from reference TRBV7-2 and TRBJ2-7): GAGVSQSPSNKVTEKGKDVELRCDPISGHTALYWYRQSLGQGLEFLIYFQGNSAPDKSGLPSDRFSAERTGGSVSTLTIQRTQQEDSAVYLCASTERLGAYEQYFGPGTRLTVT.

This rearrangement joins TRBV18 to TRBJ2-5; possible D gene TRBD1, 5 bases. The CDR3 spans 15 residues. Germline lookup yields CDR1 KGHSH and CDR2 LQKENI. V lost 2 bases, J lost 1 base, and 11 bases lay in between. The CDR3 DNA sequence: TGTGCCAGCTCACCAAAAACAGGAATCCAAGAGACCCAGTACTTC. Residues: CASSPKTGIQETQYF.

This rearrangement joins TRBV2 to TRBJ1-2, with unresolved D. Per the germline V gene, CDR1 is SNHLY and CDR2 is FYNNEI. Trimming took off 4 bases at V and 0 bases at J, with 9 bases between the two ends. The CDR3 runs to 14 residues. CDR3 loop: CASSVSQTNYGYTF. The CDR3 DNA is TGTGCCAGCAGTGTTTCACAGACTAACTATGGCTACACCTTC.

This clone was recorded only once. V usage is TRBV27 and J usage is TRBJ2-1; unclear D gene. V was cut by 5 bases and J by 3 bases, with 11 bases left in between. Germline V CDR1 and CDR2: MNHEY, SMNVEV (reference sequence). CDR3 length: 14 amino acids. The CDR3 here is CASSIGALYNEQFF. CDR3 DNA sequence: TGTGCCAGCAGTATAGGAGCCCTCTACAATGAGCAGTTCTTC.

The chain recombines TRBV18 with TRBJ1-2; possibly TRBD1 for D (5 bases). The V gene's germline CDR1 is KGHSH and CDR2 LQKENI. CDR3 length: 13 residues. Trimming removed 0 bases from V and 4 bases from J, with 6 bases in between. Here the CDR3 DNA reads TGTGCCAGCTCACCACCCCAGGGCTATGGCTACACCTTC. Its protein is CASSPPQGYGYTF.

There are a few counts of this clone. The rearrangement links TRBV4-1 to TRBJ2-7, with TRBD1 matching 9 bases. The V gene end was trimmed by 4 bases and the J gene end by 3 bases; junction bases not matched to a gene: 7. The CDR3 totals 15 residues. The germline V gene encodes CDR1 MGHRA and CDR2 YSYEKL. CDR3 sequence: CASSLTWTGDYEQYF. CDR3 DNA sequence: TGCGCCAGCAGCCTAACCTGGACAGGGGACTACGAGCAGTACTTC.

The chain joins TRBV9 to TRBJ2-1; 8 bases are a match to TRBD2. The germline CDR1 and CDR2 sequences are SGDLS and YYNGEE. J lost 8 bases, V lost 4 bases, and 14 bases had no gene match. The CDR3 totals 16 residues. The CDR3 region has the DNA TGTGCCAGCAGCCCGTCTCCGGGACTAGAAGGTGATGAGCAGTTCTTC. Translation: CASSPSPGLEGDEQFF. The whole variable domain, filled in from reference TRBV9 and TRBJ2-1, reads DSGVTQTPKHLITATGQRVTLRCSPRSGDLSVYWYQQSLDQGLQFLIQYYNGEERAKGNILERFSAQQFPDLHSELNLSSLELGDSALYFCASSPSPGLEGDEQFFGPGTRLTVL.

This chain links TRBV7-6 with TRBJ1-6; the match to TRBD1 covers 7 bases. This CDR3 is 15 amino acids long. Germline V CDR1 and CDR2: SGHVS, FNYEAQ. V shed 3 bases and J 9 bases; nucleotides not matched to a gene: 8. CDR3 sequence reads: CASSFTTGSFSPLHF. The CDR3 DNA reads as TGTGCCAGCAGCTTCACGACAGGGAGCTTTTCACCCCTCCACTTT.

The rearrangement joins TRBV5-1 to TRBJ1-5; 8 nucleotides align to TRBD1. With V trimmed by 4 bases and J by 3 bases, 6 bases remained unmatched. The CDR3 length is 15 residues. Germline values: CDR1 SGHRS, CDR2 YFSETQ. DNA for the CDR3: TGCGCCAGCAGCCCGGGACAGGCGACCAATCAGCCCCAGCATTTT. Its protein is CASSPGQATNQPQHF.

V usage is TRBV27 and J usage is TRBJ1-2; D call uncertain. This CDR3 comprises 15 residues. Germline V lookup: CDR1 MNHEY, CDR2 SMNVEV (reference sequence). The V end lost 2 bases, the J end lost 0 bases, and 10 bases lay between the germline ends. CDR3 DNA sequence: TGTGCCAGCAGTTTAAAGAATCTACCTAACTATGGCTACACCTTC. Its translation is CASSLKNLPNYGYTF.

The chain has TRBV3-1 (or the pseudogene TRBV3-2) and TRBJ2-3; TRBD2 matches at 9 bases. V lost 0 bases to trimming and J lost 3 bases; unmatched junction nucleotides: 19. The CDR3 is made up of 21 amino acids. Per the germline V gene, CDR1 is LGHDT and CDR2 is YNNKEL (reference sequence). CDR3 DNA sequence: TGTGCCAGCAGCCAAGAGGGGGCTGGAATTTGGAGCGGGAGGAGAACAGATACGCAGTATTTT. As protein: CASSQEGAGIWSGRRTDTQYF.

This rearrangement joins TRBV25-1 to TRBJ2-3, with 8 bases matching TRBD1. CDR1 is MGHDK, CDR2 SYGVNS, per germline. The CDR3 has 15 amino acids. Trimming cost V 3 bases and J 2 bases; bases outside gene matches: 4. This CDR3 is CASSDRDRTTDTQYF. CDR3 nucleotides: TGTGCCAGCAGTGACCGGGACAGGACCACAGATACGCAGTATTTT.

This chain joins TRBV9 and TRBJ2-7; D not certain. The CDR3 covers 16 residues. V was pared by 4 bases and J by 2 bases, with 19 bases between. Germline-derived CDR1 and CDR2 are SGDLS and YYNGEE. The chain's CDR3 is CASSPTAFDGAYEQYF. The CDR3 DNA reads as TGTGCCAGCAGCCCCACCGCCTTCGACGGAGCCTACGAGCAGTACTTC.

The chain uses TRBV12-5 and TRBJ2-2; 8 positions match TRBD2. Trimming removed 0 bases from V and 5 bases from J; junction bases left unmatched: 5. CDR1 is LGHNT, CDR2 FRNRAP, per germline. CDR3 length: 16 residues. CDR3 region: CASGLVLAGPTGELFF. CDR3 DNA: TGTGCTAGTGGTTTGGTTTTAGCGGGACCGACCGGGGAGCTGTTTTTT. Drawing the rest from reference TRBV12-5 and TRBJ2-2, the complete variable domain is DARVTQTPRHKVTEMGQEVTMRCQPILGHNTVFWYRQTMMQGLELLAYFRNRAPLDDSGMPKDRFSAEMPDATLATLKIQPSEPRDSAVYFCASGLVLAGPTGELFFGEGSRLTVL.

The chain is built from TRBV6-5 and TRBJ1-5, with TRBD1 matching over 9 bases. J was trimmed by 6 bases and V by 8 bases; bases with no gene match: 11. CDR1 is MNHEY and CDR2 is SVGAGI in the germline V gene. This CDR3 spans 15 amino acids. The CDR3: CASSAGTGKVQPQHF. The CDR3 nucleotides read TGTGCCAGCTCCGCCGGGACAGGGAAGGTTCAGCCCCAGCATTTT.

This chain links TRBV5-4 with TRBJ2-7; 8 bases are a match to TRBD1. The CDR3 contains 15 residues. The trim removed 1 base at V and 3 bases at J, leaving 6 bases unmatched. CDR1 is SGHNT, CDR2 YYREEE, per germline (reference sequence). CDR3 nucleotides: TGTGCCAGCAGCTTGTTTAAGGACAGGGACTACGAGCAGTACTTC. Residues: CASSLFKDRDYEQYF.

CDR3 DNA sequence: TGTGCCAGCAGGTTACAGGGGGCTAGCAATCAGCCCCAGCATTTT. Translated: CASRLQGASNQPQHF. The gene calls are TRBV2 and TRBJ1-5, with TRBD1 matching 9 bases. The germline V gene has CDR1 SNHLY and CDR2 FYNNEI. V was pared by 6 bases and J by 0 bases, with 3 bases of the junction left unmatched. CDR3 size: 15 residues.

The V call is TRBV9, the J call TRBJ2-1; maybe TRBD2 (6 bases). Germline V lookup: CDR1 SGDLS, CDR2 YYNGEE. This CDR3 comprises 15 residues. V was cut by 3 bases and J by 4 bases, with 14 bases left in between. CDR3 protein: CASSAPGLTYNEQFF. The CDR3 bases are TGTGCCAGCAGCGCACCGGGACTTACTTACAATGAGCAGTTCTTC.